These 31 T cell receptor beta chains originate from one sample sequenced in a study of T cell repertoires in cytomegalovirus infection. TCRdb called the reads again in MiXCR, with one record for every CDR3 protein. The table lists approximately 170,000 distinct CDR3 sequences, roughly 18% of them singletons. The specimen sequenced was CD8+ T cells from PBMCs. The origin of the receptors is a human donor in good health (CMV status not recorded). Some clones in this sample may be carry-over from other donors' samples.

This clonotype has only a few counts. This chain connects TRBV7-9 to TRBJ2-3; D is possibly TRBD2 (6 bases). Germline V gene data show CDR1 as SEHNR and CDR2 as FQNEAQ (reference sequence). V was trimmed by 3 bases and J by 2 bases, leaving 9 bases between them. The CDR3 is 14 amino acids. DNA of the CDR3: TGTGCCAGCAGCTTTCGGGACTCCACAGATACGCAGTATTTT. The encoded protein is CASSFRDSTDTQYF.

A few counts support this clonotype. The V and J genes are TRBV7-8 and TRBJ1-2; 8 bases map to TRBD1. This CDR3 is built from 13 residues. Germline lookup yields CDR1 SGHVS and CDR2 FQNEAQ. Losses at the gene ends were 8 bases for V and 4 bases for J; bases not matched to a gene: 6. The CDR3 DNA reads as TGTGCCAGCGGGGACAGGAGGGGCTATGGCTACACCTTC. Protein: CASGDRRGYGYTF.

This clonotype was found a few times. CDR3 protein: CASSPDAGQGAPSTQYF. DNA for the CDR3: TGTGCCAGCAGTCCAGACGCAGGACAGGGGGCGCCGAGTACGCAGTATTTT. The J gene is TRBJ2-3, the V gene TRBV7-9; TRBD1 matches 11 bases. Germline-derived CDR1 and CDR2 are SEHNR and FQNEAQ (reference sequence). The CDR3 totals 17 residues. V was pared by 6 bases and J by 8 bases, with 16 bases of the junction left unmatched.

This chain uses TRBV28 with TRBJ1-4, with 7 bases that match TRBD1. J was trimmed by 8 bases and V by 7 bases; bases with no gene match: 7. The CDR3 is 13 amino acids. Germline V lookup: CDR1 MDHEN, CDR2 SYDVKM. CDR3 sequence (DNA): TGTGCCAGCAAGGCAGGGGGTGACGAAAAACTGTTTTTT. Translating gives CASKAGGDEKLFF.

This clonotype was counted only a few times. The rearrangement uses TRBV7-2 and TRBJ1-6; the D is unclear. The CDR3 contains 14 residues. Germline assignment: CDR1 SGHTA and CDR2 FQGNSA. Trimming stripped 2 bases from V and 10 bases from J, with 12 bases between. CDR3 in DNA: TGTGCCAGCAGCTTACCGGGGAGGGCATCACCCCTCCACTTT. Translation gives CASSLPGRASPLHF.

This clonotype was detected only a few times. V and J are TRBV7-2 and TRBJ2-1, with D unresolved. The CDR3 spans 12 residues. Germline V gives CDR1 SGHTA, CDR2 FQGNSA. The germline V and J ends were trimmed by 1 base and 15 bases, with 13 bases remaining between them. The CDR3 loop is CASSLGPLSVFF. In nucleotides, the CDR3 is TGTGCCAGCAGCTTAGGGCCCCTGAGTGTGTTCTTC.

A few counts support this clonotype. The chain links TRBV9 to TRBJ2-1, with TRBD2 matching 14 bases. The CDR3 extends over 15 amino acids. Per germline, CDR1 SGDLS and CDR2 YYNGEE. J lost 8 bases, V lost 3 bases, and 4 bases had no gene match. CDR3 in amino acids: CASSEGLAGADEQFF. The DNA of the CDR3 is TGTGCCAGCAGCGAGGGACTAGCGGGGGCGGATGAGCAGTTCTTC.

This clonotype was detected once. Sequence at one end of the junction differs from germline and may be a read error. CDR3: CDSSEYRQGYGYTF. The CDR3 coding sequence is TGTGACAGCAGTGAATACCGGCAGGGTTATGGCTACACCTTC. V is TRBV25-1 and J is TRBJ1-2; possible D gene TRBD1, 5 bases. Germline V gene sequence: CDR1 MGHDK, CDR2 SYGVNS. This CDR3 comprises 14 residues.

This chain uses TRBV19 with TRBJ2-7; perhaps TRBD2 as D (5 bases). Germline V gene lookup returns CDR1 LNHDA and CDR2 SQIVND (reference sequence). This CDR3 has 13 residues. Trimming took 4 bases from V and 4 from J, leaving 11 bases between them. Here the CDR3 reads CASSNGGRYEQYF. The CDR3 bases are TGTGCCAGTAGTAACGGAGGAAGGTACGAGCAGTACTTC. The whole variable domain, remainder taken from reference TRBV19 and TRBJ2-7, is DGGITQSPKYLFRKEGQNVTLSCEQNLNHDAMYWYRQDPGQGLRLIYYSQIVNDFQKGDIAEGYSVSREKKESFPLTVTSAQKNPTAFYLCASSNGGRYEQYFGPGTRLTVT.

In this sample, this clonotype turned up a few times. The chain joins TRBV20-1 to TRBJ2-7; D is possibly TRBD2 (5 bases). The CDR3 runs to 12 residues. V lost 3 bases, J lost 3 bases, and 9 bases lay in between. Germline values: CDR1 DFQATT, CDR2 SNEGSKA (reference sequence). DNA for the CDR3: TGCAGTGCTAGCCCGGGAAGCTACGAGCAGTACTTC. This translates into CSASPGSYEQYF.

This clonotype was observed a handful of times. V and J are TRBV7-8 and TRBJ1-4; 10 nucleotides match TRBD1. Germline assignment: CDR1 SGHVS and CDR2 FQNEAQ. The CDR3 is 15 residues long. V lost 5 bases and J lost 7; bases outside the gene matches: 7. The CDR3 coding sequence is TGTGCCAGCAGCCCGACAGGGGGCAGCGGTGAAAAACTGTTTTTT. It is translated as CASSPTGGSGEKLFF.

This chain joins TRBV11-2 and TRBJ2-7; a weak D match, TRBD1 (5 bases). Germline values: CDR1 SGHAT, CDR2 FQNNGV. This CDR3 is 13 amino acids long. The V and J ends lost 5 bases and 2 bases respectively, with 10 bases between them. The CDR3 spells CASSLRQPYEQYF. CDR3 nucleotides: TGTGCCAGCAGCCTAAGACAGCCCTACGAGCAGTACTTC. Drawing the rest from reference TRBV11-2 and TRBJ2-7, the complete variable domain is EAGVAQSPRYKIIEKRQSVAFWCNPISGHATLYWYQQILGQGPKLLIQFQNNGVVDDSQLPKDRFSAERLKGVDSTLKIQPAKLEDSAVYLCASSLRQPYEQYFGPGTRLTVT.

The chain joins TRBV28 to TRBJ1-4; 9 bases align to TRBD1. Trimming took 7 bases from V and 0 from J; bases not matched to a gene: 6. The germline V gene encodes CDR1 MDHEN and CDR2 SYDVKM. The CDR3 is made up of 16 amino acids. The CDR3 DNA reads as TGTGCCAGCAACGGCGACAGGGGGGCAACTAATGAAAAACTGTTTTTT. Protein sequence: CASNGDRGATNEKLFF.

This clonotype was seen more than once but under ten times. The V gene is TRBV7-6, the J gene TRBJ2-1; 9 nucleotides match TRBD2. Germline CDR1 and CDR2: SGHVS and FNYEAQ. V shed 1 base and J 10 bases; nucleotides not matched to a gene: 5. The CDR3 runs 14 residues. This CDR3 is CASSLGPSGNEQFF. In DNA, the CDR3 is TGTGCCAGCAGCTTAGGGCCTAGCGGGAACGAGCAGTTCTTC.

The table lists this clonotype with a few counts. The gene calls are TRBV28 and TRBJ2-1, with 10 positions matching TRBD2. The J segment lost 7 bases and the V segment lost 4 bases, leaving 7 bases of the junction unmatched. The CDR3 totals 15 residues. Germline V CDR1 and CDR2: MDHEN, SYDVKM. The CDR3 DNA reads as TGTGCCAGCAGTTATCTAGCGGGAGTGGTTAATGAGCAGTTCTTC. This codes for CASSYLAGVVNEQFF.

CDR3 protein: CASSFGWELADLDTQYF. In DNA form, the CDR3 reads TGTGCCAGCAGCTTCGGCTGGGAACTGGCGGACTTAGATACGCAGTATTTT. The V gene is TRBV11-3, the J gene TRBJ2-3, with a weak D call TRBD2 (5 bases). Germline V gene lookup returns CDR1 SGHNT and CDR2 YENEEA. CDR3 size: 17 residues. Trimming pared 3 bases from V and 5 bases from J, leaving 21 bases between.

The sample holds a few counts of this clonotype. The rearrangement joins TRBV6-2 or TRBV6-3 to TRBJ2-1; D uncertain. CDR1 and CDR2 (germline): MNHEY, SVGEGT. Trimming pared 0 bases from V and 10 bases from J, leaving 13 bases between. The CDR3 extends over 14 amino acids. The CDR3 DNA reads as TGTGCCAGCAGTTACTCGTTGGGGTTTGGGGAGCAGTTCTTC. This gives the protein CASSYSLGFGEQFF.

This clonotype was seen a handful of times. J is TRBJ2-3 and V is TRBV7-3; TRBD2 matches at 7 bases. V lost 5 bases, J lost 2 bases, and 7 bases stayed unmatched. Germline V gene sequence: CDR1 SGHTA, CDR2 FQGTGA. The CDR3 is 15 amino acids. This CDR3 is CASSLVAGNTDTQYF. The CDR3 coding sequence is TGTGCCAGCAGCCTCGTAGCGGGTAACACAGATACGCAGTATTTT.

This clonotype was detected a few times. The chain uses TRBV5-6 and TRBJ2-1; the D gene is possibly TRBD1 (6 bases). Germline lookup yields CDR1 SGHDT and CDR2 YYEEEE. The CDR3 covers 14 residues. Trimming removed 6 bases from V and 0 bases from J, with 10 bases in between. CDR3 loop: CASTEQGSYNEQFF. As DNA, the CDR3 is TGTGCCAGCACCGAACAGGGCTCCTACAATGAGCAGTTCTTC.

This clonotype occurred a few times. The CDR3 coding sequence is TGTGCCAGCAGTTACCTTAGCAATCAGCCCCAGCATTTT. This sequence encodes CASSYLSNQPQHF. The rearrangement uses TRBV6-5 and TRBJ1-5; no clear D. The CDR3 totals 13 residues. V was shortened by 2 bases and J by 0 bases, with 2 bases between the two germline ends. In germline, CDR1 is MNHEY, CDR2 SVGAGI.

The rearrangement uses TRBV7-9 and TRBJ2-1; 10 nucleotides agree with TRBD2. The ends lost 3 bases at V and 8 bases at J; junction bases unmatched: 4. In germline, CDR1 is SEHNR, CDR2 FQNEAQ (reference sequence). The CDR3 spans 14 residues. The CDR3, as DNA: TGTGCCAGCAGCTTGAGCGGGGGGGAGGATGAGCAGTTCTTC. Protein product: CASSLSGGEDEQFF.

This clonotype was detected only a few times. The chain is built from TRBV7-2 and TRBJ2-7; D is unresolved. CDR3 size: 10 residues. The germline gives CDR1 SGHTA, CDR2 FQGNSA. V lost 8 bases and J 3 bases, leaving 5 bases between the germline ends. The CDR3 loop is CASAIYEQYF. CDR3 bases: TGTGCCAGCGCGATCTACGAGCAGTACTTC. The full variable domain, in which reference TRBV7-2 and TRBJ2-7 provide the parts outside the CDR3, is GAGVSQSPSNKVTEKGKDVELRCDPISGHTALYWYRQSLGQGLEFLIYFQGNSAPDKSGLPSDRFSAERTGGSVSTLTIQRTQQEDSAVYLCASAIYEQYFGPGTRLTVT.

A few counts support this clonotype. V and J are TRBV7-9 and TRBJ2-1, with 14 bases identical to TRBD2. CDR3 length: 16 residues. From germline, CDR1 is SEHNR and CDR2 FQNEAQ (reference sequence). Trimming at V came to 5 bases and at J to 6 bases, leaving 6 bases not matched to a gene. The CDR3 here is CASSAGTSGSVNEQFF. The CDR3 nucleotides read TGTGCCAGCAGCGCCGGGACTAGCGGGAGTGTCAATGAGCAGTTCTTC. Full variable domain (outside the CDR3, taken from reference TRBV7-9 and TRBJ2-1): DTGVSQNPRHKITKRGQNVTFRCDPISEHNRLYWYRQTLGQGPEFLTYFQNEAQLEKSRLLSDRFSAERPKGSFSTLEIQRTEQGDSAMYLCASSAGTSGSVNEQFFGPGTRLTVL.

The V call is TRBV7-9, the J call TRBJ2-3; TRBD1 matches 8 bases. Germline assignment: CDR1 SEHNR and CDR2 FQNEAQ (reference sequence). The V gene end was trimmed by 7 bases and the J gene end by 0 bases; junction bases not matched to a gene: 6. The length of the CDR3 is 15 residues. The CDR3 is CASKPRTGSTDTQYF. The CDR3 DNA reads TGTGCCAGCAAACCCCGGACAGGGAGCACAGATACGCAGTATTTT.

This clonotype was seen more than once but under ten times. The chain uses TRBV7-6 and TRBJ2-5; 9 nucleotides match TRBD2. Per the germline V gene, CDR1 is SGHVS and CDR2 is FNYEAQ. This CDR3 comprises 16 residues. Trimming at V came to 3 bases and at J to 4 bases, leaving 9 bases not matched to a gene. The CDR3 region is CASSFAAGGIAETQYF. CDR3 coding DNA: TGTGCCAGCAGCTTTGCGGCGGGAGGGATTGCAGAGACCCAGTACTTC.

The chain uses TRBV7-8 and TRBJ2-5; 9 nucleotides agree with TRBD1. This CDR3 spans 15 amino acids. Losses at the gene ends were 5 bases for V and 4 bases for J; bases not matched to a gene: 8. Germline V gives CDR1 SGHVS, CDR2 FQNEAQ. For the CDR3, the DNA is TGTGCCAGCAGCCACCGGGACAGGGAGGGAGAGACCCAGTACTTC. Its translation is CASSHRDREGETQYF.

The gene calls are TRBV13 and TRBJ1-1; 12 bases align to TRBD1. Germline V gene data show CDR1 as PRHDT and CDR2 as FYEKMQ (reference sequence). The CDR3 is made up of 17 amino acids. After removal of 6 bases from V and 7 bases from J, the junction contained 15 bases not matched to a gene. The DNA for the CDR3 is TGTGCCAGCAGGCCTAATCGGGGACAGGGGGCTCATGGTGAAGCTTTCTTT. It is translated as CASRPNRGQGAHGEAFF.

CDR3 sequence (DNA): TGTGCCAGCAGTGAATGGGGGACAGGGTTAGGCTACACCTTC. It specifies CASSEWGTGLGYTF. The chain combines TRBV25-1 with TRBJ1-2; 9 nucleotides agree with TRBD1. The CDR3 extends over 14 amino acids. J lost 8 bases, V lost 1 base, and 5 bases had no gene match. Germline lookup yields CDR1 MGHDK and CDR2 SYGVNS.

The chain has TRBV9 and TRBJ2-5; no firm D call. The CDR3 covers 13 residues. V was clipped by 2 bases and J by 1 base, with 6 bases between them. Germline V gene data show CDR1 as SGDLS and CDR2 as YYNGEE. The CDR3 DNA sequence: TGTGCCAGCAGCGTGAACCTCCAAGAGACCCAGTACTTC. Translated, it gives CASSVNLQETQYF.

This chain links TRBV7-2 with TRBJ2-1; 15 nucleotides agree with TRBD2. This CDR3 is 16 amino acids long. Germline loops: CDR1 SGHTA, CDR2 FQGNSA. V dropped 4 bases and J dropped 10; count of bases not matched to a gene: 8. Written as DNA, the CDR3 is TGTGCCAGCAGCTGGACTAGCGGGAGGGCTACTGACGAGCAGTTCTTC. This sequence encodes CASSWTSGRATDEQFF.

This clonotype came up a few times. A junction boundary mismatches the germline segment, possibly from a read error. J is TRBJ2-7 and V is TRBV29-1; D is tentatively TRBD1 or TRBD2 (5 bases each). CDR3 length: 15 residues. The germline V gene has CDR1 SQVTM and CDR2 ANQGSEA. The CDR3 spells CSVGGTTTKSYEQYF. The CDR3 coding sequence is TGCAGTGTTGGGGGAACTACCACAAAGTCCTACGAGCAGTACTTC.